These 2 T cell receptor beta chains were sequenced from one sample in a study of tumor and adjacent non-tumor tissue in lung cancer. This sample's RNA came from whole unsorted tissue. Distant lung tissue was collected more than 3 cm away from the tumor edge. TCRbeta libraries were built with three rounds of nested PCR, modified from ARM-PCR. From the multiplex PCR reads, TCRdb called clonotypes with MiXCR, one entry per CDR3 protein. The sample carries approximately 68,000 distinct CDR3 sequences, around three quarters recorded once. The sample comprised distant non-tumor lung tissue. These receptors originate from a man aged 55 to 70 with non-small cell lung cancer.

About this clonotype: A junction end diverges from the germline sequence, so it may reflect a read error. The chain couples TRBV2 to TRBJ2-7; 9 nucleotides agree with TRBD1. Germline V lookup: CDR1 SNHLY, CDR2 FYNNEI. The CDR3 has 14 residues. CDR3 amino acids: CTISAGTGFTHWSF. CDR3 in DNA: TGTACCATCAGCGCCGGGACAGGGTTTACCCACTGGTCCTTC.

The rearrangement links TRBV10-2 to TRBJ2-7, with a tentative D call TRBD1 (5 bases). CDR1 is WSHSY and CDR2 is SAAADI in the germline V gene. The CDR3 is made up of 13 amino acids. V was shortened by 7 bases and J by 10 bases, with 20 bases between the two germline ends. Written as DNA, the CDR3 is TGCGCCAGCAAGTTAGCAGGGTATGGCGAACAGTACTTC. This translates into CASKLAGYGEQYF.